The rows below give T cell receptor beta chains drawn from one sample of a study of early stage breast cancer tumors. The data were produced by immunoSEQ multiplex PCR, yet TCRdb's version contains in-frame clones alone and is incomplete. Of fewer than 70,000 clones detected, 65% to 85% appear once; the ten largest clones hold roughly 4.7%. Sequencing used blood. The receptors were gathered from a person aged 35-50 years with breast cancer. CDR3s include the opening cysteine and the closing phenylalanine or tryptophan. The D gene is left open where the match is weak. Where a row states a size, it is once, few, many or the class of an expanded clone; other rows omit it.

TRBJ2-2,-,-,TRBV29-1,TGCAGCGTTGAAGCAGTATTGAACACCGGGGAGCTGTTTTTT,CSVEAVLNTGELFF
TRBJ1-1,-,few,TRBV19,TGTGCCAGTAGTATAGATGAAACAACTGAAGCTTTCTTT,CASSIDETTEAFF
TRBJ2-3,TRBD2,-,TRBV6-1,TGTGCCAGCAGTGAAAGGGTTCTTGGACTAGTGAACACAGATACGCAGTATTTT,CASSERVLGLVNTDTQYF
TRBJ2-1,-,-,TRBV4-2,TGTGCCAGCAGCCAAGATACGACGCGTGGCAACAATGAGCAGTTCTTC,CASSQDTTRGNNEQFF
TRBJ2-1,-,-,TRBV30,TGTGCCTGGAGTGCCTGGACAGCAAGCTCCTACAATGAGCAGTTCTTC,CAWSAWTASSYNEQFF
TRBJ2-5,-,-,TRBV4-1,TGCGCCAGCAGTCTCCCAGAGGACCAAGAGACCCAGTACTTC,CASSLPEDQETQYF
TRBJ2-4,TRBD2,-,TRBV28,TGTGCCAGCAGTTTAGGGGGGGTAGCCAAAAACATTCAGTACTTC,CASSLGGVAKNIQYF
TRBJ2-1,TRBD2,-,TRBV30,TGTGCCTGGAGTTCGGTCAGGGTGGGACTAGCGGGTGAGCAGTTCTTC,CAWSSVRVGLAGEQFF
TRBJ1-2,-,-,TRBV9,TGTGCCAGCAGCGGCGGGACACTGCCTCATGGCTACACCTTC,CASSGGTLPHGYTF
TRBJ2-7,-,-,TRBV15,TGTGCCACCAGCAGAGACAGACATTTCTCCTACGAGCAGTACTTC,CATSRDRHFSYEQYF
TRBJ1-2,TRBD1,-,TRBV6-1,TGTGCCAGCAGTATAGGACAGGGCGGCTATGGCTACACCTTC,CASSIGQGGYGYTF
TRBJ1-1,-,once,TRBV2,TGTGCCAGCAGCGGACAAACGAACACTGAAGCTTTCTTT,CASSGQTNTEAFF
TRBJ2-2,TRBD2,few,TRBV11-3,TGTGCCAGCAGCCGGGTCGGGAGGCGAGGGGAGCTGTTTTTT,CASSRVGRRGELFF
TRBJ1-1,-,few,TRBV29-1,TGCAGCGTTTGGGGTACTGAAGCTTTCTTT,CSVWGTEAFF
TRBJ2-5,TRBD2,-,TRBV7-9,TGTGCCAGCAGCTCTGGACTAGCGGGAGGGCAAGAGACCCAGTACTTC,CASSSGLAGGQETQYF
TRBJ2-1,TRBD1,-,TRBV7-9,TGTGCCAGCAGCCCCGGACAGGGATCCTACAATGAGCAGTTCTTC,CASSPGQGSYNEQFF